These 23 T cell receptor beta chains share one sample of origin, sequenced in a study of CXCR3-negative and CXCR3-positive naive CD8 T cells. These TCRs' antigens remain unknown. General study points: Researchers report that CXCR3-positive naive cells carry more hydrophobic TRB CDR3s than CXCR3-negative naive cells.

The TRB libraries of cDNA were built by UMI-labeled 5' RACE. Following a re-call of the 5' RACE reads, TCRdb has one entry per CDR3 protein and lacks DNA. This listing includes 75,000 to 100,000 distinct CDR3 sequences. The source material was naive CXCR3+ CD8+ T cells from blood. Subset defined: CD45RO-CCR7+CD27+CD95- naive CD8+ T cells expressing CXCR3 (TNR3+). These receptors were obtained from a human donor in good health. Some clones in this sample may be carry-over from other donors' samples.

The J gene is TRBJ2-3, the V gene TRBV7-9; the D call from TCRdb, TRBD2, cannot be confirmed without DNA. This CDR3 is built from 12 residues. CDR1 and CDR2 (germline): SEHNR, FQNEAQ (reference sequence). CDR3: CASSRLGDTQYF.

V and J are TRBV6-2 or TRBV6-3 and TRBJ2-1; lacking DNA, the TRBD2 call made by TCRdb goes unchecked. The germline gives CDR1 MNHEY, CDR2 SVGEGT. The CDR3 is 16 amino acids. This CDR3 is CASKERGAGTDNEQFF.

This chain uses TRBV13 with TRBJ2-1; the TRBD1 assignment by TCRdb is unverifiable without DNA. Germline CDR1 reads PRHDT; CDR2 reads FYEKMQ (reference sequence). This CDR3 is built from 13 residues. The CDR3 loop is CASSHPPDNEKFF.

V and J are TRBV15 and TRBJ1-6. CDR1 is LNHNV, CDR2 YYDKDF, per germline (reference sequence). CDR3 size: 16 residues. The CDR3 loop reads CATNREVSVYNSPLHF.

The rearrangement uses TRBV29-1 and TRBJ2-7. The CDR3 runs 12 residues. Germline V gene lookup returns CDR1 SQVTM and CDR2 ANQGSEA. CDR3 amino acids: CSVEQTPYEQYF.

J is TRBJ2-1 and V is TRBV28; TCRdb proposes TRBD2, but this gene call is untestable without DNA. From germline, CDR1 is MDHEN and CDR2 SYDVKM. This CDR3 is built from 17 residues. The chain's CDR3 is CASSSWTSGGRYNEQFF.

The chain carries TRBV29-1 and TRBJ2-1; the TCRdb call, TRBD1, lacks DNA for checking. The CDR3 runs to 17 residues. The germline V gene has CDR1 SQVTM and CDR2 ANQGSEA. The CDR3: CSVDPATGQGSYNEQFF.

The chain carries TRBV12-3 or TRBV12-4 and TRBJ2-1; lacking DNA, the TRBD1 call made by TCRdb goes unchecked. This CDR3 spans 16 amino acids. CDR3 loop: CASSPGTGIGGNEQFF.

V and J are TRBV5-4 and TRBJ2-3; TCRdb's assignment of TRBD1 cannot be checked, as there is no DNA. Germline CDR1 SGHNT, CDR2 YYREEE (reference sequence). The CDR3 is 13 residues long. CDR3 sequence reads: CASSSGQVDTQYF.

V is TRBV28 and J is TRBJ1-4; TCRdb calls TRBD1, which cannot be checked without DNA. Germline lookup yields CDR1 MDHEN and CDR2 SYDVKM. This CDR3 is 17 amino acids long. This CDR3 reads CASIRSAPRATNEKLFF. Combining the CDR3 with reference TRBV28 and TRBJ1-4 gives the whole variable domain DVKVTQSSRYLVKRTGEKVFLECVQDMDHENMFWYRQDPGLGLRLIYFSYDVKMKEKGDIPEGYSVSREKKERFSLILESASTNQTSMYLCASIRSAPRATNEKLFFGSGTQLSVL.

The V call is TRBV30, the J call TRBJ2-2; as DNA is missing, the TRBD2 call by TCRdb cannot be tested. In germline, CDR1 is GTSNPN, CDR2 SVGIG (reference sequence). This CDR3 has 15 amino acids. CDR3 protein: CAWSVAGVTTGELFF.

The chain combines TRBV29-1 with TRBJ2-3; no DNA is available, so the TRBD2 call from TCRdb remains unchecked. From germline, CDR1 is SQVTM and CDR2 ANQGSEA. The CDR3 is made up of 12 amino acids. CDR3 sequence reads: CSVPSGAASQYF.

The chain recombines TRBV10-3 with TRBJ2-7. Germline V gives CDR1 ENHRY, CDR2 SYGVKD. This CDR3 has 13 residues. This CDR3 reads CAISDEGVCEQYF.

V and J are TRBV12-3 or TRBV12-4 and TRBJ2-5; absent DNA, TCRdb's TRBD2 call cannot be checked. The CDR3 is 18 amino acids. The CDR3 reads CASSFASVIGLAVGAQYF.

This chain connects TRBV27 to TRBJ1-2; TCRdb proposes TRBD1, but this gene call is untestable without DNA. Germline assignment: CDR1 MNHEY and CDR2 SMNVEV (reference sequence). The CDR3 length is 13 residues. The chain's CDR3 is CASSLARGGGYTF.

This sequence joins TRBV28 and TRBJ2-1; TCRdb gives TRBD2 as the D gene, but with no DNA this cannot be confirmed. The CDR3 totals 16 residues. The V gene's germline CDR1 is MDHEN and CDR2 SYDVKM. The CDR3 loop reads CASSPLDYTGSPEQFF. The complete variable domain, with remaining parts taken from reference TRBV28 and TRBJ2-1, reads DVKVTQSSRYLVKRTGEKVFLECVQDMDHENMFWYRQDPGLGLRLIYFSYDVKMKEKGDIPEGYSVSREKKERFSLILESASTNQTSMYLCASSPLDYTGSPEQFFGPGTRLTVL.

J is TRBJ2-7 and V is TRBV4-1; TCRdb returns TRBD1, unconfirmable since there is no DNA. CDR1 MGHRA and CDR2 YSYEKL come from the germline V gene. The CDR3 runs 15 residues. CDR3 in amino acids: CASSLSRTATYEQYF.

V and J are TRBV6-5 and TRBJ2-5; TCRdb's D call, TRBD1, is unchecked because there is no DNA. Per germline, CDR1 MNHEY and CDR2 SVGAGI. The CDR3 loop spans 17 amino acids. CDR3 residues: CASSAPGTGRIGETQYF.

This sequence joins TRBV7-2 and TRBJ2-7; TCRdb proposes TRBD1, but this gene call is untestable without DNA. This CDR3 spans 15 amino acids. Germline CDR1 SGHTA, CDR2 FQGNSA. The CDR3 loop is CASSAQPGGGDEQYF.

The chain employs TRBV28 and TRBJ2-7; TCRdb outputs TRBD1, but without DNA this stays unchecked. Germline V lookup: CDR1 MDHEN, CDR2 SYDVKM. This CDR3 has 12 amino acids. CDR3 in amino acids: CASSLQGNEQYF.

V is TRBV20-1 and J is TRBJ1-5. The CDR3 length is 14 residues. Germline V lookup: CDR1 DFQATT, CDR2 SNEGSKA (reference sequence). The CDR3 is CSARSWEENQHQHF.

This sequence joins TRBV4-3 and TRBJ2-1. CDR1 is LGHNA and CDR2 is YSLEER in the germline V gene. This CDR3 comprises 13 residues. CDR3 protein: CASSQSRVNEQFF.

The J gene is TRBJ1-2, the V gene TRBV9; the TRBD1 assignment by TCRdb is unverifiable without DNA. This CDR3 is built from 14 residues. Germline-derived CDR1 and CDR2 are SGDLS and YYNGEE. The CDR3 sequence: CASSVEGGYYGYTF. Full variable domain (remainder filled in from reference TRBV9 and TRBJ1-2): DSGVTQTPKHLITATGQRVTLRCSPRSGDLSVYWYQQSLDQGLQFLIQYYNGEERAKGNILERFSAQQFPDLHSELNLSSLELGDSALYFCASSVEGGYYGYTFGSGTRLTVV.